This section outlines one TCR beta chain sequence together with its context. The germline gives CDR1 SGDLS, CDR2 YYNGEE. Germline trimming cut 3 bases from V and 4 bases from J; bases unmatched to any gene: 4. This CDR3 has 14 amino acids. The record originates from a study of blood T cell repertoires in COVID-19. The assay was immunoSEQ multiplex PCR, and TCRdb's table has in-frame clones only and misses some. Of roughly 670,000 clones listed, about nine tenths are singletons. The genes are TRBV9 and TRBJ1-5, with TRBD1 matching over 7 bases. The sample comprised peripheral blood. This clonotype was sampled from a young woman with acute or convalescent COVID-19. The CDR3 DNA follows: TGTGCCAGCAGCGCCGGACAGGCAAATCAGCCCCAGCATTTT. It translates to CASSAGQANQPQHF.